The 30 T cell receptor beta chains in this list originate from one sample, sequenced in a study of T cell repertoires in cytomegalovirus infection. These receptors have no identified antigens. TCRdb re-called the reads through MiXCR, storing one row per CDR3 protein. The sample shows around 750,000 distinct CDR3 sequences, approximately 32% of them seen only once. The sample was cultured CD8+ T cells from PBMCs, taken from culture after CMV antigen stimulation. These receptors all come from a human donor in good health (CMV status not recorded). Some clones in this sample may be carry-over from other donors' samples.

This chain joins TRBV12-3 or TRBV12-4 and TRBJ1-5; D is ambiguous. The CDR3 totals 16 residues. V was cut by 4 bases and J by 7 bases, with 20 bases left in between. CDR3 in DNA: TGTGCCAGCAGTTCGGGCGGCCATTATCAAGAACAGCCCCAGCATTTT. Its protein product is CASSSGGHYQEQPQHF.

The chain has TRBV6-6 and TRBJ2-4; TRBD1 matches at 8 bases. J was trimmed by 3 bases and V by 7 bases; bases with no gene match: 8. The CDR3 is made up of 15 amino acids. CDR1 is MNHNY, CDR2 SVGAGI, per germline (reference sequence). The CDR3 reads CASTLTGGVKNIQYF. The CDR3 coding sequence is TGTGCCAGCACCCTTACAGGGGGTGTCAAAAACATTCAGTACTTC.

This clonotype was seen only once. At one end the junction does not follow the germline gene, possibly because of a read error. V is TRBV5-4 and J is TRBJ1-2; TRBD1 might be the D (6 bases). The CDR3 runs to 15 residues. CDR1 and CDR2 (germline): SGHNT, YYREEE (reference sequence). The CDR3 loop is CVSSLERGSNYGYTF. CDR3 sequence (DNA): TGTGTCAGCAGCTTGGAGAGGGGGTCTAACTATGGCTACACCTTC.

V gene TRBV6-5 combines with J gene TRBJ2-1; TRBD2 matches at 8 bases. With 1 base clipped from V and 8 bases from J, the junction kept 16 bases outside the gene matches. CDR3 length: 18 residues. Germline values: CDR1 MNHEY, CDR2 SVGAGI. Written as DNA, the CDR3 is TGTGCCAGCAGTTACTTCTCATTTAATAGCGGGGAAAGGGATGAGCAGTTCTTC. It specifies CASSYFSFNSGERDEQFF.

This clonotype has just a few counts. The chain has TRBV5-1 and TRBJ2-5, with 8 bases fitting TRBD2. The V and J ends lost 2 bases and 3 bases, in that order; junction bases with no gene match: 9. Germline lookup yields CDR1 SGHRS and CDR2 YFSETQ. The CDR3 is 16 residues long. The CDR3 sequence is CASSLERGTLEETQYF. The CDR3 bases are TGCGCCAGCAGCTTAGAGCGGGGGACGTTAGAAGAGACCCAGTACTTC.

V and J are TRBV6-5 and TRBJ1-4; D is uncertain. Germline CDR1 is MNHEY and CDR2 is SVGAGI. Trimming removed 4 bases from V and 4 bases from J, with 7 bases in between. This CDR3 comprises 13 residues. The CDR3 region is CASSSGNNEKLFF. The CDR3 nucleotides read TGTGCCAGCAGTTCGGGGAATAATGAAAAACTGTTTTTT.

This clonotype was picked up many times. The V and J genes are TRBV7-2 and TRBJ2-2, with 8 nucleotides matching TRBD2. The CDR3 runs 17 residues. V was pared by 3 bases and J by 1 base, with 7 bases of the junction left unmatched. CDR1 is SGHTA, CDR2 FQGNSA, per germline. The CDR3 nucleotides read TGTGCCAGCAGCTTTAGAACTAGCGGCGAGAACACCGGGGAGCTGTTTTTT. As protein: CASSFRTSGENTGELFF.

The rearrangement links TRBV12-3 or TRBV12-4 to TRBJ1-6; D is unresolved. The CDR3 is made up of 14 amino acids. V lost 6 bases and J 7 bases, leaving 13 bases between the germline ends. The CDR3 here is CASRIGLGNSPLHF. The CDR3 coding sequence is TGTGCCAGCAGGATCGGCCTGGGCAATTCACCCCTCCACTTT.

This clonotype was seen many times. The chain has TRBV12-3 or TRBV12-4 and TRBJ1-5, with D tentatively TRBD1 (5 bases). V lost 3 bases to trimming and J lost 0 bases, with 18 bases between them. The CDR3 is made up of 18 amino acids. The CDR3: CASSFRGQVVSSNQPQHF. The CDR3, as DNA: TGTGCCAGCAGTTTTCGGGGCCAGGTAGTAAGTAGCAATCAGCCCCAGCATTTT.

There are many counts of this clonotype. The chain employs TRBV5-5 and TRBJ2-1, with 8 bases matching TRBD1. CDR1 is SGHKS, CDR2 YYEKEE, per germline (reference sequence). V dropped 4 bases and J dropped 6; count of bases not matched to a gene: 3. The CDR3 is 13 residues long. CDR3 DNA: TGTGCCAGCAGCATACAGGGGGGCAATGAGCAGTTCTTC. Protein product: CASSIQGGNEQFF.

There are many counts of this clonotype. V is TRBV27 and J is TRBJ2-6; unclear D gene. Germline V gives CDR1 MNHEY, CDR2 SMNVEV (reference sequence). The CDR3 covers 15 residues. V was pared by 5 bases and J by 2 bases, with 10 bases between. The CDR3 reads CASSPNPPGANVLTF. The CDR3 DNA follows: TGTGCCAGCAGTCCAAACCCGCCTGGGGCCAACGTCCTGACTTTC.

This clonotype was observed a handful of times. The chain joins TRBV5-5 to TRBJ2-3, with 9 bases matching TRBD2. The ends lost 3 bases at V and 2 bases at J; junction bases unmatched: 13. The CDR3 consists of 18 residues. Germline V lookup: CDR1 SGHKS, CDR2 YYEKEE (reference sequence). CDR3: CASSSHMPGTSLTDTQYF. The CDR3 region has the DNA TGTGCCAGCAGCTCCCACATGCCCGGGACTAGCCTCACAGATACGCAGTATTTT.

The J gene is TRBJ2-1, the V gene TRBV24-1; 7 bases are shared with TRBD1. The CDR3 consists of 15 residues. Trimming removed 5 bases from V and 0 bases from J; junction bases left unmatched: 3. Germline V gives CDR1 KGHDR, CDR2 SFDVKD. As DNA, the CDR3 is TGTGCCACCAGTGGACAGGGCTTCTCCTACAATGAGCAGTTCTTC. It encodes CATSGQGFSYNEQFF.

Comment on this clonotype: One end of the junction does not line up with germline, which may come from a read error. The J gene is TRBJ2-1, the V gene TRBV27; D gene ambiguous. CDR1 and CDR2 (germline): MNHEY, SMNVEV (reference sequence). The CDR3 has 13 amino acids. CDR3 amino acids: CASSLTSLNVQFF. The CDR3 bases are TGTGCCAGCAGTTTAACCAGCCTCAATGTGCAGTTCTTC.

The gene calls are TRBV6-5 and TRBJ2-1; D unclear. In germline, CDR1 is MNHEY, CDR2 SVGAGI. The CDR3 runs 13 residues. V lost 6 bases to trimming and J lost 1 base, with 7 bases between them. The CDR3 spells CASRPLSYNEQFF. The CDR3 DNA reads TGTGCCAGCAGGCCCCTGTCCTACAATGAGCAGTTCTTC.

This clonotype has a handful of counts. This rearrangement joins TRBV5-5 to TRBJ2-1; 11 bases match TRBD2. Germline assignment: CDR1 SGHKS and CDR2 YYEKEE (reference sequence). The CDR3 runs 16 residues. J lost 8 bases, V lost 0 bases, and 7 bases had no gene match. CDR3 bases: TGTGCCAGCAGCTTGGCCATAGCGGGGGGGTTCCATGAGCAGTTCTTC. Its protein is CASSLAIAGGFHEQFF.

The genes are TRBV7-8 and TRBJ2-1; no reliable D call. Germline V CDR1 and CDR2: SGHVS, FQNEAQ. CDR3 length: 15 amino acids. Trimming removed 3 bases at V and 3 bases at J, with 12 bases between. As DNA, the CDR3 is TGTGCCAGCAGCTTTGTACCGTCCCTCTACAATGAGCAGTTCTTC. This gives the protein CASSFVPSLYNEQFF. The full variable domain, its missing parts supplied by reference TRBV7-8 and TRBJ2-1, is GAGVSQSPRYKVAKRGQDVALRCDPISGHVSLFWYQQALGQGPEFLTYFQNEAQLDKSGLPSDRFFAERPEGSVSTLKIQRTQQEDSAVYLCASSFVPSLYNEQFFGPGTRLTVL.

J is TRBJ1-2 and V is TRBV12-5; D uncertain. Germline assignment: CDR1 LGHNT and CDR2 FRNRAP. The germline V and J ends were trimmed by 2 bases and 4 bases, with 8 bases remaining between them. The CDR3 sequence is 13 residues long. The CDR3 loop reads CASGLSMTYGYTF. CDR3 nucleotide sequence: TGTGCTAGTGGTTTGTCCATGACCTATGGCTACACCTTC.

The V and J genes are TRBV27 and TRBJ2-1; 8 nucleotides match TRBD2. V was clipped by 3 bases and J by 4 bases; unmatched bases: 2. The CDR3 totals 14 residues. Germline V CDR1 and CDR2: MNHEY, SMNVEV (reference sequence). This CDR3 reads CASSFTSGYNEQFF. The CDR3 DNA follows: TGTGCCAGCAGTTTCACTAGCGGATACAATGAGCAGTTCTTC.

The chain is built from TRBV20-1 and TRBJ1-1, with D unresolved. CDR3 length equals 14 residues. Germline V gene lookup returns CDR1 DFQATT and CDR2 SNEGSKA (reference sequence). Trimming removed 2 bases from V and 0 bases from J, with 10 bases in between. CDR3 sequence: CSARKSTLNTEAFF. In DNA, the CDR3 is TGCAGTGCTAGAAAATCGACTTTGAACACTGAAGCTTTCTTT.

The sample holds a few counts of this clonotype. The chain recombines TRBV7-9 with TRBJ1-5; no firm D call. Trimming removed 5 bases from V and 1 base from J, with 12 bases in between. The CDR3 sequence is 15 residues long. CDR1 SEHNR and CDR2 FQNEAQ come from the germline V gene (reference sequence). This CDR3 reads CASSAQRGSNQPQHF. CDR3 nucleotide sequence: TGTGCCAGCAGCGCCCAACGGGGAAGCAATCAGCCCCAGCATTTT.

This clonotype turned up a few times. This chain's CDR3 is CASSLVGGGGYEQYF. The CDR3 coding sequence is TGTGCCAGCAGCTTAGTCGGCGGGGGCGGCTACGAGCAGTACTTC. J is TRBJ2-7 and V is TRBV7-9, with D possibly being TRBD2 (7 bases). CDR3 length equals 15 residues. Germline V CDR1 and CDR2: SEHNR, FQNEAQ (reference sequence). V lost 1 base, J lost 3 bases, and 13 bases lay in between. The complete variable domain, with remaining parts taken from reference TRBV7-9 and TRBJ2-7, reads DTGVSQNPRHKITKRGQNVTFRCDPISEHNRLYWYRQTLGQGPEFLTYFQNEAQLEKSRLLSDRFSAERPKGSFSTLEIQRTEQGDSAMYLCASSLVGGGGYEQYFGPGTRLTVT.

This clonotype was detected many times. The CDR3 nucleotides are TGTGCTAGTGGTTTGGCCTCGGGACAGGGCAACTATGGCTACACCTTC. This encodes CASGLASGQGNYGYTF. The V and J genes are TRBV12-5 and TRBJ1-2, with 9 nucleotides matching TRBD1. This CDR3 region has 16 residues. V lost 1 base to trimming and J lost 2 bases; unmatched junction nucleotides: 5. Looked up from germline, CDR1 is LGHNT and CDR2 is FRNRAP.

V gene TRBV27 combines with J gene TRBJ1-5, with TRBD1 matching 10 bases. The CDR3 covers 19 residues. J lost 0 bases, V lost 5 bases, and 13 bases had no gene match. CDR1 is MNHEY and CDR2 is SMNVEV in the germline V gene (reference sequence). As DNA, the CDR3 is TGTGCCAGCAGTCCCGCCCCGACAGGGGGCGGAGGTAGCAATCAGCCCCAGCATTTT. Its translation is CASSPAPTGGGGSNQPQHF.

This clonotype came up a few times. The V gene is TRBV7-9, the J gene TRBJ2-7, with D tentatively TRBD1 or TRBD2 (5 bases each). Per the germline V gene, CDR1 is SEHNR and CDR2 is FQNEAQ (reference sequence). The CDR3 is 19 residues long. V was trimmed by 8 bases and J by 7 bases, leaving 36 bases between them. The CDR3 DNA reads as TGTGCCAGCCAAATTTCGTATAGTATTCCGGGACGTCATGGTCTGGAGCAGTACTTC. Translating gives CASQISYSIPGRHGLEQYF.

V is TRBV5-1 and J is TRBJ2-1; 7 bases agree with TRBD1. The germline V gene has CDR1 SGHRS and CDR2 YFSETQ. The CDR3 sequence is 15 residues long. Trimming removed 6 bases from V and 6 bases from J; junction bases left unmatched: 12. The CDR3 DNA sequence: TGCGCCAGCACCTCGACAGGGCGTAGTCTCAATGAGCAGTTCTTC. It translates to CASTSTGRSLNEQFF.

There are a few counts of this clonotype. The V call is TRBV10-3, the J call TRBJ1-2, with a weak D call TRBD1 (6 bases). Germline V gene sequence: CDR1 ENHRY, CDR2 SYGVKD. V gave up 11 bases and J gave up 8 bases, with 18 bases separating them. The CDR3 consists of 12 residues. The CDR3 sequence: CAATIQGGGYTF. CDR3 nucleotides: TGTGCCGCGACAATACAGGGAGGCGGCTACACCTTC.

With regard to this clonotype: A read error may explain this, as a much larger clone is one base away. This chain uses TRBV7-6 with TRBJ2-1; D is unclear. Germline CDR1 reads SGHVS; CDR2 reads FNYEAQ. The CDR3 loop spans 12 amino acids. CDR3 in DNA: TGTGCCAGCAGCTTTGTAGCCCATGAGCAGCTCTTC. Translated: CASSFVAHEQLF.

The sample holds many counts of this clonotype. The J gene is TRBJ1-2, the V gene TRBV7-2, with D hard to call. V was pared by 2 bases and J by 1 base, with 20 bases between. CDR3 length equals 18 residues. The V gene's germline CDR1 is SGHTA and CDR2 FQGNSA. CDR3 residues: CASSLFRNTTFYNYGYTF. CDR3 sequence (DNA): TGTGCCAGCAGCTTATTCAGGAACACTACGTTTTATAACTATGGCTACACCTTC.

This clonotype was seen at least ten times. The rearrangement links TRBV12-3 or TRBV12-4 to TRBJ2-5; 9 bases agree with TRBD2. V lost 4 bases to trimming and J lost 0 bases; unmatched junction nucleotides: 12. This CDR3 has 18 amino acids. The CDR3 bases are TGTGCCAGCAGTTATTTTCCCCCGGGACTAGCTAACCAAGAGACCCAGTACTTC. Translation: CASSYFPPGLANQETQYF.